This T cell receptor (beta chain) was sequenced during a study of T-cell reconstitution after alpha-beta-depleted transplantation in children. The germline CDR1 and CDR2 sequences are LGHNA and YNFKEQ. CDR3 length equals 15 residues. The V end lost 0 bases, the J end lost 4 bases, and 10 bases lay between the germline ends. The table lists this clonotype with many counts. The authors prepared the TCRbeta library with unique molecular identifiers. TCRdb re-called the PCR reads with MiXCR, one entry per CDR3 protein. The data contain about 640,000 distinct CDR3 sequences, roughly 15% of them singletons.

Sequencing used PBMCs from the stem cell graft donor, obtained from the stem cell graft. The TCR originated in a human donor who donated a stem cell graft to a child with acute myeloid leukemia. The V call is TRBV4-2, the J call TRBJ1-5; D is uncertain. CDR3 residues: CASSQEGGLNQPQHF. The CDR3 nucleotides read TGTGCCAGCAGCCAAGAAGGTGGGTTAAATCAGCCCCAGCATTTT.